Listed here are 14 T cell receptor beta chains from one sample, sequenced in a study of T cell repertoires in cytomegalovirus infection. TCRdb ran MiXCR on the reads and lists one entry per CDR3 protein. The table records 400,000 or so distinct CDR3 sequences, about 33% of them present only once. The specimen sequenced was PBMCs. The receptors here all came from a human donor in good health (CMV status not recorded). Some clones in this sample may be carry-over from other donors' samples.

On this clonotype: One junction end does not reproduce the germline sequence, and a read error may be involved. The chain joins TRBV19 to TRBJ2-7; maybe TRBD2 (5 bases). The CDR3 runs to 13 residues. Germline V gene lookup returns CDR1 LNHDA and CDR2 SQIVND (reference sequence). Written as DNA, the CDR3 is TGTGCCATTAGTAACGGGGACTCCTACGAGCAGTACTTC. This sequence encodes CAISNGDSYEQYF.

Ten or more counts support this clonotype. V and J are TRBV7-2 and TRBJ1-2, with D possibly matching TRBD1 (5 bases). The CDR3 consists of 15 residues. Trimming took 1 base from V and 8 from J, leaving 17 bases between them. CDR1 and CDR2 (germline): SGHTA, FQGNSA. CDR3 in DNA: TGTGCCAGCAGCTTAGTAGGGGCGGACGCGAGGGGCTACACCTTC. Its translation: CASSLVGADARGYTF.

This clonotype was picked up a small number of times. The chain uses TRBV27 and TRBJ1-5; D not resolved. From germline, CDR1 is MNHEY and CDR2 SMNVEV (reference sequence). The CDR3 contains 15 residues. The V end lost 6 bases, the J end lost 1 base, and 13 bases lay between the germline ends. The CDR3 loop is CASRLSLVSNQPQHF. CDR3 bases: TGTGCCAGCAGACTCTCTCTTGTAAGCAATCAGCCCCAGCATTTT.

The V and J genes are TRBV5-6 and TRBJ1-6; D call uncertain. Germline CDR1 and CDR2: SGHDT and YYEEEE. The CDR3 totals 16 residues. V lost 4 bases to trimming and J lost 8 bases, with 19 bases between them. CDR3 DNA: TGTGCCAGCAGCCCGAACCTCCGGACCTGGGATTCACCCCTCCACTTT. Translated, it gives CASSPNLRTWDSPLHF. Full variable domain (missing parts from reference TRBV5-6 and TRBJ1-6): DAGVTQSPTHLIKTRGQQVTLRCSPKSGHDTVSWYQQALGQGPQFIFQYYEEEERQRGNFPDRFSGHQFPNYSSELNVNALLLGDSALYLCASSPNLRTWDSPLHFGNGTRLTVT.

This clonotype was seen only a few times. The rearrangement uses TRBV11-2 and TRBJ2-2; D uncertain. The CDR3 has 12 amino acids. CDR1 is SGHAT, CDR2 FQNNGV, per germline. The V end lost 2 bases, the J end lost 7 bases, and 5 bases lay between the germline ends. The CDR3 sequence: CASSLPIGELFF. Here the CDR3 DNA reads TGTGCCAGCAGCTTACCCATCGGGGAGCTGTTTTTT.

This clonotype was observed many times. This rearrangement joins TRBV7-6 to TRBJ1-2; D gene unclear. Trimming left V 5 bases short and J 8 bases short, with 27 bases between. This CDR3 contains 17 residues. Germline CDR1 is SGHVS and CDR2 is FNYEAQ. In nucleotides, the CDR3 is TGTGCCAGCAGCCTATTAGCCTTAGACCCCGCGGTGAAAGGCTACACCTTC. It translates to CASSLLALDPAVKGYTF.

Remarks on this clonotype: A read error may be the cause here, since a much bigger clone is one base away. The chain is built from TRBV7-2 and TRBJ1-2, with D uncertain. CDR1 and CDR2 from the germline V gene are SGHTA and FQGNSA. The CDR3 is 15 residues long. CDR3 protein: CASSLVVTEHYCYTF. The CDR3 nucleotides read TGTGCCAGCAGCTTAGTGGTGACGGAGCACTATTGCTACACCTTC.

The rearrangement uses TRBV20-1 and TRBJ1-6; a weak D match, TRBD1 (5 bases). This CDR3 is 17 amino acids long. V lost 0 bases and J lost 0, with 12 bases in between. Germline V CDR1 and CDR2: DFQATT, SNEGSKA (reference sequence). The CDR3 DNA reads TGCAGTGCTAGAGAGGGGGGTTTAAGCTCCTATAATTCACCCCTCCACTTT. Amino acids: CSAREGGLSSYNSPLHF.

A few counts support this clonotype. The rearrangement links TRBV28 to TRBJ1-5, with D possibly matching TRBD1 (5 bases). The V end lost 6 bases, the J end lost 0 bases, and 18 bases lay between the germline ends. This CDR3 has 17 amino acids. Germline values: CDR1 MDHEN, CDR2 SYDVKM. The CDR3 region has the DNA TGTGCCAGCAGAGGCCCCGGGACGGTATATAGCAATCAGCCCCAGCATTTT. Its protein product is CASRGPGTVYSNQPQHF.

The chain couples TRBV20-1 to TRBJ1-5; D unresolved. V was shortened by 5 bases and J by 0 bases, with 11 bases between the two germline ends. Germline assignment: CDR1 DFQATT and CDR2 SNEGSKA (reference sequence). The CDR3 length is 14 residues. The CDR3 DNA sequence: TGCAGTGCTGGGAAAGCATATAGCAATCAGCCCCAGCATTTT. Amino acid sequence: CSAGKAYSNQPQHF.

This clonotype was seen a single time. This chain joins TRBV2 and TRBJ2-4; 7 bases agree with TRBD1. The CDR3 has 18 amino acids. Trimming took 1 base from V and 2 from J; bases not matched to a gene: 11. Germline V gene data show CDR1 as SNHLY and CDR2 as FYNNEI. Here the CDR3 reads CASSEVADRVGPKNIQYF. In nucleotides, the CDR3 is TGTGCCAGCAGTGAAGTGGCAGACAGGGTTGGCCCCAAAAACATTCAGTACTTC.

There are a few counts of this clonotype. V usage is TRBV29-1 and J usage is TRBJ1-1; 7 nucleotides line up with TRBD1. The CDR3 sequence is 16 residues long. J lost 0 bases, V lost 2 bases, and 9 bases had no gene match. Germline V gives CDR1 SQVTM, CDR2 ANQGSEA. CDR3 bases: TGCAGCGTTGAACCCCTTGGGGACAGACTGAACACTGAAGCTTTCTTT. It codes for CSVEPLGDRLNTEAFF.

The chain uses TRBV20-1 and TRBJ1-1; 7 nucleotides agree with TRBD1. CDR1 DFQATT and CDR2 SNEGSKA come from the germline V gene (reference sequence). Losses at the gene ends were 4 bases for V and 6 bases for J; bases not matched to a gene: 8. This CDR3 has 13 residues. CDR3 amino acids: CSATRQGESEAFF. The CDR3 nucleotides read TGCAGTGCTACTCGTCAGGGGGAGTCTGAAGCTTTCTTT.

This clonotype showed up many times. This sequence joins TRBV7-2 and TRBJ2-5; D is perhaps TRBD1 (6 bases). Trimming shortened V by 5 bases and J by 3 bases, and 7 bases separated the two germline ends. The CDR3 loop spans 12 amino acids. CDR1 is SGHTA, CDR2 FQGNSA, per germline. CDR3 region: CASSRTEETQYF. The CDR3 bases are TGTGCCAGCAGCCGGACAGAAGAGACCCAGTACTTC.